This entry is about one T cell receptor beta chain. Its antigen is unidentified. Some clones are missing from TCRdb's copy, which holds only in-frame ones; the method was immunoSEQ multiplex PCR. Seen here are roughly 4,700 clones, about 74% observed once, and the top ten hold less than 4%. These data come from a study of neoadjuvant nivolumab and ipilimumab in lung cancer. Overall study context: Patients got nivolumab 3 mg/kg on days 1, 15 and 29; combination added ipilimumab 1 mg/kg day 1. Study conclusions and caveats: TCR sequencing covered a small number of samples. Blood richness before therapy tracked richness in tumors resected after neoadjuvant therapy.

CDR1 is MNHNY, CDR2 SVGAGI, per germline (reference sequence). The trim removed 2 bases at V and 2 bases at J, leaving 4 bases unmatched. The CDR3 has 16 residues. The chain couples TRBV6-6 to TRBJ1-5; 9 bases fit TRBD1. This sample comprised normal lung tissue adjacent to the tumor, obtained after neoadjuvant nivolumab, alone or with ipilimumab, at or shortly before surgery. The TCR sequence derives from an adult with non-small cell lung cancer. Some clones in this sample may be carry-over from other donors' samples. CDR3 sequence: CASSYQTGGGNQPQHF. DNA for the CDR3: TGTGCCAGCAGTTACCAGACAGGGGGAGGCAATCAGCCCCAGCATTTT.